Sequencing of this T cell receptor beta chain was carried out in a study of shared clonotypes between healthy human individuals. Findings and caveats of the study: Memory subsets generally showed smaller estimated richness than naive subsets did. Sample collection involved blood only; tissue repertoires are likely different. In having few donors, the study represented limited genetic and exposure-history diversity.

Sequencing was performed with immunoSEQ multiplex PCR; in TCRdb, only in-frame clones are kept and a portion is missing. The sample has around 690,000 clones, around 91% seen once. The study drew all its donors from Caucasian adults living in Nashville, Tennessee. A note on this clone: What it binds is not known.

With V trimmed by 1 base and J by 6 bases, 6 bases remained unmatched. This CDR3 contains 15 residues. Germline V gene data show CDR1 as SGHVS and CDR2 as FQNEAQ. The sequence derives from a man younger than 35 in good health. Some clones in this sample may be carry-over from other donors' samples. Sequenced material: memory CD8+ T cells from PBMCs. Subset indicated: CD45RO+ cells pooled with CCR7-negative TemRA cells. The gene calls are TRBV7-8 and TRBJ2-7; 10 bases match TRBD2. CDR3 residues: CASSLERAGGLEQYF. The CDR3 DNA sequence: TGTGCCAGCAGCTTAGAACGAGCGGGAGGGCTCGAGCAGTACTTC. Combining the CDR3 with reference TRBV7-8 and TRBJ2-7 gives the whole variable domain GAGVSQSPRYKVAKRGQDVALRCDPISGHVSLFWYQQALGQGPEFLTYFQNEAQLDKSGLPSDRFFAERPEGSVSTLKIQRTQQEDSAVYLCASSLERAGGLEQYFGPGTRLTVT.